This T cell receptor (beta chain) comes out of a study of cytomegalovirus exposure and HLA in healthy donors. The wider study: The roughly 130 validation repertoires, a later analysis reported, used the same platform as the roughly 700 repertoires from the first cohort.

Assay: immunoSEQ multiplex PCR; the TCRdb copy retains only in-frame clones and omits some. The sample carries fewer than 250,000 clones, approximately 80% recorded once. In germline, CDR1 is MNHEY, CDR2 SVGAGI. The CDR3 is 16 residues long. V was trimmed by 0 bases and J by 0 bases, leaving 11 bases between them. The chain uses TRBV6-5 and TRBJ1-2, with D uncertain. Sequences were obtained from PBMCs. This TCR was recovered from a woman in her 30s in good health and CMV-seropositive. The CDR3 DNA reads TGTGCCAGCAGTTACTCGAAAGGGAGAGCTAACTATGGCTACACCTTC. Amino acid sequence: CASSYSKGRANYGYTF.